Listed here are 31 T cell receptor beta chains from one sample, sequenced in a study of blood T cell repertoires in COVID-19. The method was immunoSEQ multiplex PCR; TCRdb's version includes in-frame clones alone and lacks a portion of them. The sample records around 290,000 clones, around nine tenths being singletons. Sequenced input: peripheral blood. These receptors were collected from a man aged 40-49 years with acute or convalescent COVID-19.

The chain recombines TRBV29-1 with TRBJ1-6; TRBD1 might be the D (6 bases). The CDR3 length is 17 residues. Germline-derived CDR1 and CDR2 are SQVTM and ANQGSEA. The V gene lost 4 bases and the J gene lost 6 bases, with 22 bases spanning the gap. CDR3 nucleotides: TGCAGCGTTGTTCCCTTAGGGGGGGGCGTTCGTAATTCACCCCTCCACTTT. Translated, it gives CSVVPLGGGVRNSPLHF. Full variable domain (rest looked up from reference TRBV29-1 and TRBJ1-6): SAVISQKPSRDICQRGTSLTIQCQVDSQVTMMFWYRQQPGQSLTLIATANQGSEATYESGFVIDKFPISRPNLTFSTLTVSNMSPEDSSIYLCSVVPLGGGVRNSPLHFGNGTRLTVT.

The V and J genes are TRBV7-8 and TRBJ2-7; D ambiguous. The CDR3 runs 15 residues. Germline lookup yields CDR1 SGHVS and CDR2 FQNEAQ. V lost 3 bases, J lost 2 bases, and 14 bases lay in between. CDR3 protein: CASSLALVRTYEQYF. The DNA of the CDR3 is TGTGCCAGCAGCTTGGCTCTGGTCAGAACCTACGAGCAGTACTTC.

The chain uses TRBV18 and TRBJ1-5; unclear D gene. The V gene lost 3 bases and the J gene lost 0 bases, with 21 bases spanning the gap. CDR1 KGHSH and CDR2 LQKENI come from the germline V gene. There are 19 residues in the CDR3. The CDR3 sequence is CASSPHLGVDTYSNQPQHF. CDR3 coding DNA: TGTGCCAGCTCACCCCACCTCGGGGTTGACACTTATAGCAATCAGCCCCAGCATTTT.

This clone showed up just once. This sequence joins TRBV19 and TRBJ1-2, with 9 bases fitting TRBD1. This CDR3 has 17 residues. Looked up from germline, CDR1 is LNHDA and CDR2 is SQIVND (reference sequence). V lost 2 bases, J lost 4 bases, and 11 bases stayed unmatched. The CDR3 DNA is TGTGCCAGTAGTATATCAAATACCGGACAGGGGACCTATGGCTACACCTTC. Protein: CASSISNTGQGTYGYTF.

This chain joins TRBV2 and TRBJ1-5, with D perhaps TRBD1 (5 bases). CDR3 size: 15 residues. Between the trimmed V and J ends, which lost 6 bases and 3 bases, there was a span of 15 bases. Germline V gives CDR1 SNHLY, CDR2 FYNNEI. The CDR3 DNA sequence: TGTGCCAGCAGAGGACAAGCGGGATACAATCAGCCCCAGCATTTT. Translating it yields CASRGQAGYNQPQHF.

This clone was recorded once. The J gene is TRBJ2-2, the V gene TRBV7-6, with D perhaps TRBD2 (5 bases). Trimming removed 3 bases at V and 3 bases at J, with 14 bases between. The germline V gene encodes CDR1 SGHVS and CDR2 FNYEAQ. The CDR3 is made up of 16 amino acids. CDR3 bases: TGTGCCAGCAGCTTGTCCGGAGGAACTTACACCGGGGAGCTGTTTTTT. The encoded protein is CASSLSGGTYTGELFF.

The chain is built from TRBV6-5 and TRBJ2-7; D unclear. The CDR3 runs to 13 residues. Between the trimmed V and J ends, which lost 1 base and 3 bases, there was a span of 7 bases. Germline V gene sequence: CDR1 MNHEY, CDR2 SVGAGI. The CDR3 coding sequence is TGTGCCAGCAGTTACTTTCCCTACTACGAGCAGTACTTC. As protein: CASSYFPYYEQYF.

This clone was seen a handful of times. The chain couples TRBV5-4 to TRBJ1-2; TRBD1 matches at 8 bases. Germline assignment: CDR1 SGHNT and CDR2 YYREEE (reference sequence). The CDR3 totals 15 residues. The V gene end was trimmed by 3 bases and the J gene end by 5 bases; junction bases not matched to a gene: 9. CDR3 sequence (DNA): TGTGCCAGCAGCTCCACCACAGGGGGAGGGTATGGCTACACCTTC. Its translation: CASSSTTGGGYGYTF.

The rearrangement joins TRBV6-1 to TRBJ2-7; 11 nucleotides agree with TRBD1. With 4 bases clipped from V and 6 bases from J, the junction kept 14 bases outside the gene matches. There are 17 residues in the CDR3. The germline CDR1 and CDR2 sequences are MNHNS and SASEGT. The CDR3 region is CASSARRIGQGASEQYF. The CDR3 coding sequence is TGTGCCAGCAGTGCGCGGAGGATTGGACAGGGGGCCAGCGAGCAGTACTTC.

This chain connects TRBV11-2 to TRBJ1-5, with D perhaps TRBD1 (5 bases). CDR1 and CDR2 from the germline V gene are SGHAT and FQNNGV. This CDR3 is built from 13 residues. The V end lost 4 bases, the J end lost 6 bases, and 10 bases lay between the germline ends. In nucleotides, the CDR3 is TGTGCCAGCAGCTGGCGGGGGGGTCAGCCCCAGCATTTT. This sequence encodes CASSWRGGQPQHF.

Details on this clone: Additional DNA sequences in this sample encode the identical CDR3. The rearrangement uses TRBV18 and TRBJ1-1, with D possibly being TRBD1 (6 bases). V was cut by 2 bases and J by 4 bases, with 8 bases left in between. The CDR3 is 13 amino acids. Germline V CDR1 and CDR2: KGHSH, LQKENI. CDR3 amino acids: CASSPRGGTEAFF. Written as DNA, the CDR3 is TGTGCCAGCTCACCAAGGGGGGGCACTGAAGCTTTCTTT.

This chain connects TRBV2 to TRBJ1-2; 8 bases map to TRBD1. V shed 7 bases, J shed 0 bases, and the junction held 10 bases outside the gene matches. CDR1 and CDR2 from the germline V gene are SNHLY and FYNNEI. The CDR3 length is 16 residues. The CDR3 region has the DNA TGTGCCAGCACCCGACAGGGGCCCTATACTAACTATGGCTACACCTTC. It translates to CASTRQGPYTNYGYTF.

V usage is TRBV25-1 and J usage is TRBJ1-2; no definite D call. The V gene's germline CDR1 is MGHDK and CDR2 SYGVNS. The CDR3 consists of 12 residues. V was shortened by 6 bases and J by 8 bases, with 13 bases between the two germline ends. As DNA, the CDR3 is TGTGCCAGCAGAGCTTCAGGCGGGGGCTACACCTTC. Protein sequence: CASRASGGGYTF.

The rearrangement links TRBV19 to TRBJ1-6; maybe TRBD1 (6 bases). Trimming shortened V by 9 bases and J by 8 bases, and 26 bases separated the two germline ends. Germline-derived CDR1 and CDR2 are LNHDA and SQIVND (reference sequence). CDR3 size: 17 residues. In DNA, the CDR3 is TGTGCCAGCGCCCGACAGGCAACTTCGGCGAGGTATTCACCCCTCCACTTT. Translated, it gives CASARQATSARYSPLHF.

The chain links TRBV28 to TRBJ2-1; TRBD1 aligns across 8 bases. CDR3 size: 15 residues. After removal of 5 bases from V and 4 bases from J, the junction contained 7 bases not matched to a gene. Germline V gene sequence: CDR1 MDHEN, CDR2 SYDVKM. CDR3 sequence: CASSIDRGFYNEQFF. Here the CDR3 DNA reads TGTGCCAGCAGTATCGACAGGGGATTTTACAATGAGCAGTTCTTC.

The chain employs TRBV5-8 and TRBJ1-5; the D gene is possibly TRBD1 (6 bases). CDR3 length: 15 amino acids. V was shortened by 0 bases and J by 2 bases, with 9 bases between the two germline ends. Germline V gene sequence: CDR1 SGHTS, CDR2 YDEGEE. As DNA, the CDR3 is TGTGCCAGCAGCTTGGGGACAGAGGGCAATCAGCCCCAGCATTTT. Its translation: CASSLGTEGNQPQHF.

CDR3 DNA sequence: TGTGCCAGCTCAGGGAACTATGGCTACACCTTC. It codes for CASSGNYGYTF. The chain combines TRBV2 with TRBJ1-2; TRBD1 is a possible D gene (5 bases). V shed 8 bases and J shed 2 bases, with 6 bases lying between them. The CDR3 covers 11 residues. Germline V gives CDR1 SNHLY, CDR2 FYNNEI.

V gene TRBV5-1 combines with J gene TRBJ1-2; 9 nucleotides agree with TRBD1. Germline CDR1 and CDR2: SGHRS and YFSETQ. The junction had 8 bases not matched to a gene; V was cut back by 2 bases and J by 0 bases. The CDR3 contains 17 residues. The CDR3 nucleotides read TGCGCCAGCAGCTTAAACAGGGGGCTTGCGGCTAACTATGGCTACACCTTC. Translating it yields CASSLNRGLAANYGYTF.

V is TRBV21-1 and J is TRBJ1-2; no DNA check was done on the table's D call, TRBD1. TRBV21-1 is reported as a pseudogene. The CDR3 extends over 15 amino acids. CDR3 protein: CASSKAMANNYGYTF. The CDR3 nucleotides read TGTGCCAGCAGCAAAGCGATGGCAAATAACTATGGCTACACCTTC.

This clone was detected once. V gene TRBV11-3 combines with J gene TRBJ2-7, with 8 positions matching TRBD1. This CDR3 has 13 amino acids. The germline V gene encodes CDR1 SGHNT and CDR2 YENEEA. V dropped 3 bases and J dropped 4; count of bases not matched to a gene: 2. As DNA, the CDR3 is TGTGCCAGCAGCTTCGACAGGGGATACGAGCAGTACTTC. Translating it yields CASSFDRGYEQYF.

Concerning this clone itself: Other DNA sequences from this sample encode an identical CDR3 as well. The rearrangement links TRBV9 to TRBJ1-1; maybe TRBD1 (5 bases). The germline V gene has CDR1 SGDLS and CDR2 YYNGEE. Trimming left V 4 bases short and J 1 base short, with 11 bases between. CDR3 size: 14 residues. CDR3 region: CASSPQTGNTEAFF. Here the CDR3 DNA reads TGTGCCAGCAGCCCTCAAACAGGGAACACTGAAGCTTTCTTT.

The chain has TRBV5-5 and TRBJ1-2; D possibly corresponds to TRBD1 (5 bases). The germline V gene has CDR1 SGHKS and CDR2 YYEKEE (reference sequence). V was clipped by 2 bases and J by 5 bases, with 19 bases between them. The CDR3 covers 16 residues. CDR3 DNA sequence: TGTGCCAGCAGCTTAACCGGCGTAGGGGCCCAATATGGCTACACCTTC. It is translated as CASSLTGVGAQYGYTF.

The CDR3 loop reads CASLSRFGGALEGQPQHF. Here the CDR3 DNA reads TGTGCCAGTCTATCTCGTTTCGGGGGGGCCCTAGAGGGTCAGCCCCAGCATTTT. V usage is TRBV19 and J usage is TRBJ1-5, with TRBD1 as a possible D gene (6 bases). The V end was cut by 8 bases, the J end by 6 bases, with 29 bases between. The CDR3 is 18 residues long. Germline CDR1 is LNHDA and CDR2 is SQIVND (reference sequence).

The chain links TRBV2 to TRBJ2-2; TRBD2 agrees at 13 bases. CDR1 and CDR2 from the germline V gene are SNHLY and FYNNEI. The CDR3 runs 20 residues. With 6 bases clipped from V and 6 bases from J, the junction kept 19 bases outside the gene matches. The CDR3 protein is CASSEKGTSGVFVLSGELFF. As DNA, the CDR3 is TGTGCCAGCAGCGAAAAAGGGACTAGCGGGGTATTTGTCCTGTCCGGGGAGCTGTTTTTT.

V and J are TRBV6-5 and TRBJ2-7; D uncertain. The CDR3 runs to 15 residues. The germline V and J ends were trimmed by 0 bases and 2 bases, with 11 bases remaining between them. Per the germline V gene, CDR1 is MNHEY and CDR2 is SVGAGI. This chain's CDR3 is CASSYSSPVPYEQYF. The DNA of the CDR3 is TGTGCCAGCAGTTACTCGAGCCCGGTCCCCTACGAGCAGTACTTC.

This sequence joins TRBV19 and TRBJ1-4; D not resolved. Germline assignment: CDR1 LNHDA and CDR2 SQIVND (reference sequence). V was pared by 7 bases and J by 6 bases, with 12 bases between. This CDR3 has 13 amino acids. This chain's CDR3 is CASTNHNDEKLFF. CDR3 bases: TGTGCCAGTACCAATCACAACGATGAAAAACTGTTTTTT.

V and J are TRBV20-1 and TRBJ2-1; 7 positions match TRBD2. This CDR3 region has 18 residues. With 3 bases clipped from V and 0 bases from J, the junction kept 14 bases outside the gene matches. Germline CDR1 reads DFQATT; CDR2 reads SNEGSKA (reference sequence). The CDR3 region is CSASSLTSLASSYNEQFF. CDR3 DNA sequence: TGCAGTGCTAGTAGCCTTACTTCACTAGCGAGCTCCTACAATGAGCAGTTCTTC.

The V gene is TRBV10-3, the J gene TRBJ1-5; no reliable D call. Germline CDR1 ENHRY, CDR2 SYGVKD. The germline V and J ends were trimmed by 3 bases and 0 bases, with 6 bases remaining between them. The CDR3 spans 14 residues. The DNA for the CDR3 is TGTGCCATCAGTGACGGGTCTAGCAATCAGCCCCAGCATTTT. Translation gives CAISDGSSNQPQHF.

The chain uses TRBV5-1 and TRBJ1-1, with TRBD1 as a possible D gene (5 bases). The CDR3 has 17 amino acids. CDR1 is SGHRS and CDR2 is YFSETQ in the germline V gene. The ends were cut back, 0 bases at V and 2 bases at J, with 17 bases in the middle. CDR3 nucleotide sequence: TGCGCCAGCAGCTTGGGACAGTTGTCAAACCTTAACACTGAAGCTTTCTTT. Its translation: CASSLGQLSNLNTEAFF.

The CDR3 DNA sequence: TGCAGTGCTAGTTTCGAGACAGGGGTTAATCAGCCCCAGCATTTT. It translates to CSASFETGVNQPQHF. The chain couples TRBV20-1 to TRBJ1-5; 8 bases line up with TRBD1. Germline CDR1 is DFQATT and CDR2 is SNEGSKA (reference sequence). With 3 bases clipped from V and 4 bases from J, the junction kept 8 bases outside the gene matches. This CDR3 contains 15 residues.

The CDR3 bases are TGTGCCAGCAGTTCTTACAGGGATGGGGAGCAGTTCTTC. It is translated as CASSSYRDGEQFF. This chain uses TRBV6-5 with TRBJ2-1; TRBD1 is a possible D gene (6 bases). Trimming pared 4 bases from V and 10 bases from J, leaving 14 bases between. The CDR3 has 13 residues. From germline, CDR1 is MNHEY and CDR2 SVGAGI.